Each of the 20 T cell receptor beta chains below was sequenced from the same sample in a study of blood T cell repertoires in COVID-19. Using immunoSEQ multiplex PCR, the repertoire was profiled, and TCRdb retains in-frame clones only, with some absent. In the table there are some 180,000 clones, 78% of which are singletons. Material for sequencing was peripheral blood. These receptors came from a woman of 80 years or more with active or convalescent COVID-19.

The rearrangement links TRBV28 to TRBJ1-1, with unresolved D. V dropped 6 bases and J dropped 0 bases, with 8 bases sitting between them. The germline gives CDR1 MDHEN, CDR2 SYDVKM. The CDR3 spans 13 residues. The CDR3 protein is CASSRSLNTEAFF. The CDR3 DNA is TGTGCCAGCAGCCGGTCGCTGAACACTGAAGCTTTCTTT.

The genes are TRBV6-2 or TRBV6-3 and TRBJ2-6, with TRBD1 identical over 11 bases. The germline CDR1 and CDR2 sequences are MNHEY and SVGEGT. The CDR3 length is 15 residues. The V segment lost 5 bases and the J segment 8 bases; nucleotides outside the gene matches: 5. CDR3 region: CASSTRTGGPNVLTF. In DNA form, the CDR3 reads TGTGCCAGCAGTACGAGGACAGGGGGCCCCAACGTCCTGACTTTC.

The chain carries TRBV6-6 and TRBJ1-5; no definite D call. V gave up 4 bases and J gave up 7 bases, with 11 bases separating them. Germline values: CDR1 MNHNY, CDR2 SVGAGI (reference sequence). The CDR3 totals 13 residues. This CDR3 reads CASSWSPEQPQHF. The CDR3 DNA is TGTGCCAGCAGTTGGTCCCCCGAGCAGCCCCAGCATTTT.

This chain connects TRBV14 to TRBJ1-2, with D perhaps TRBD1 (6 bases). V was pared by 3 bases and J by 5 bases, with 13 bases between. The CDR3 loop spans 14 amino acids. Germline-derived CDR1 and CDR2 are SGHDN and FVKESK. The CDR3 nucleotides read TGTGCCAGCAGCCACGCACAGGGTATTTATGGCTACACCTTC. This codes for CASSHAQGIYGYTF.

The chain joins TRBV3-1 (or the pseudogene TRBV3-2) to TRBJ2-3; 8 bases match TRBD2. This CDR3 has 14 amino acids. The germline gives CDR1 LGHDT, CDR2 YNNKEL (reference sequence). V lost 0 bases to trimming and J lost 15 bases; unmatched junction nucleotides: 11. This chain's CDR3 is CASSQDPNSGASYF. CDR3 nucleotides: TGTGCCAGCAGCCAAGACCCCAATAGCGGGGCCTCCTATTTT.

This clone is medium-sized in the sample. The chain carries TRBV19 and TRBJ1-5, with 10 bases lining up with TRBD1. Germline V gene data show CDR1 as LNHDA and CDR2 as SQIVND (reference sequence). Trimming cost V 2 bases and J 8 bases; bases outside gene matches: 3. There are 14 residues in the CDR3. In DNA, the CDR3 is TGTGCCAGTAGTATAATGGGGACAGGGGAGCCCCAGCATTTT. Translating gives CASSIMGTGEPQHF.

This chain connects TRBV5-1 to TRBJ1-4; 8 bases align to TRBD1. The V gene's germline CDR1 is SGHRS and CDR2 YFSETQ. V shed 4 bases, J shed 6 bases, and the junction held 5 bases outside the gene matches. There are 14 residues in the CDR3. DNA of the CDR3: TGCGCCAGCAGCCGGACAGGGCTGGATGAAAAACTGTTTTTT. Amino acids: CASSRTGLDEKLFF.

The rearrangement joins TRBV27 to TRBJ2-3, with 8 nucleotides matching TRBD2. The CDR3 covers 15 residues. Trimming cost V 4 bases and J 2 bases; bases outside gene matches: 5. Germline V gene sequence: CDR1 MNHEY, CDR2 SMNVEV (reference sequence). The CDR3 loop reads CASSWASGFTDTQYF. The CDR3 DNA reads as TGTGCCAGCAGTTGGGCTAGCGGGTTCACAGATACGCAGTATTTT.

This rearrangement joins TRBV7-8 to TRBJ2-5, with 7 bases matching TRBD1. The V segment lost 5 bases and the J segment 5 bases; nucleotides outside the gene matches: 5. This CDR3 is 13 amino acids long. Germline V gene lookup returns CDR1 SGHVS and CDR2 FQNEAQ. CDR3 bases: TGTGCCAGCAGCATAGGGGGCGTGGAGACCCAGTACTTC. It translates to CASSIGGVETQYF.

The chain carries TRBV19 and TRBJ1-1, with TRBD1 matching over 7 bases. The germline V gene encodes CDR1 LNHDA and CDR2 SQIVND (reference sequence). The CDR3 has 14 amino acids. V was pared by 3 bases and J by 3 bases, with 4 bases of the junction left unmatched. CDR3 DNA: TGTGCCAGTAGTATCGAGGGGGCGCACACTGAAGCTTTCTTT. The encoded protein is CASSIEGAHTEAFF.

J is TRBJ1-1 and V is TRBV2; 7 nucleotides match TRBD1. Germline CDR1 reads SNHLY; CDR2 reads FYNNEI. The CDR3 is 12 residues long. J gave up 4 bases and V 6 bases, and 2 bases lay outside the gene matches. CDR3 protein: CASRTGTTEAFF. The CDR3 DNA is TGTGCCAGCAGGACAGGGACCACTGAAGCTTTCTTT. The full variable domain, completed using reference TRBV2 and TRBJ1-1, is EPEVTQTPSHQVTQMGQEVILRCVPISNHLYFYWYRQILGQKVEFLVSFYNNEISEKSEIFDDQFSVERPDGSNFTLKIRSTKLEDSAMYFCASRTGTTEAFFGQGTRLTVV.

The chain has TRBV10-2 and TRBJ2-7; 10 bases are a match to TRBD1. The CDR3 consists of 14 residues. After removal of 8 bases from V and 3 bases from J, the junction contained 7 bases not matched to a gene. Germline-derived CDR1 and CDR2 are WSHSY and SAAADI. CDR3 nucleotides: TGCGCCAGCTCCCGGGACAGGGGAATCTACGAGCAGTACTTC. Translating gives CASSRDRGIYEQYF.

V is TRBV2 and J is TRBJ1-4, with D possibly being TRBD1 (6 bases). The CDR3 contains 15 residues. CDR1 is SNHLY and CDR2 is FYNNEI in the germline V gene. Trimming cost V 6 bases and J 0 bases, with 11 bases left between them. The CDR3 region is CASRKTGATNEKLFF. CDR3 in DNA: TGTGCCAGCAGAAAGACAGGTGCAACTAATGAAAAACTGTTTTTT.

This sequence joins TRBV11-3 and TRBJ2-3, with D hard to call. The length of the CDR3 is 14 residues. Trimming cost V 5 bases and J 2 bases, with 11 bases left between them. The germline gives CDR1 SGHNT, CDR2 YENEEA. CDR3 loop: CASSPESFTDTQYF. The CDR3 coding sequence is TGTGCCAGCAGCCCCGAGTCCTTCACAGATACGCAGTATTTT. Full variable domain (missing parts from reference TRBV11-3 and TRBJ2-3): EAGVVQSPRYKIIEKKQPVAFWCNPISGHNTLYWYLQNLGQGPELLIRYENEEAVDDSQLPKDRFSAERLKGVDSTLKIQPAELGDSAVYLCASSPESFTDTQYFGPGTRLTVL.

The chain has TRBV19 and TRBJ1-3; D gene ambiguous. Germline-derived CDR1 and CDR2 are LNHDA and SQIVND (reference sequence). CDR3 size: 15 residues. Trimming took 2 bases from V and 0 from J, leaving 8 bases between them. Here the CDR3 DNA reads TGTGCCAGTAGTATATCCGGGTCCTCTGGAAACACCATATATTTT. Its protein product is CASSISGSSGNTIYF. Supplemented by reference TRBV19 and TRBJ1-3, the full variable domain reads DGGITQSPKYLFRKEGQNVTLSCEQNLNHDAMYWYRQDPGQGLRLIYYSQIVNDFQKGDIAEGYSVSREKKESFPLTVTSAQKNPTAFYLCASSISGSSGNTIYFGEGSWLTVV.

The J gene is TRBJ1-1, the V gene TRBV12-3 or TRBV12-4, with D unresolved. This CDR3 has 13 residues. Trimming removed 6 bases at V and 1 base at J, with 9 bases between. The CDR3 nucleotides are TGTGCCAGCAGGGAGGGTTCGAACACTGAAGCTTTCTTT. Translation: CASREGSNTEAFF.

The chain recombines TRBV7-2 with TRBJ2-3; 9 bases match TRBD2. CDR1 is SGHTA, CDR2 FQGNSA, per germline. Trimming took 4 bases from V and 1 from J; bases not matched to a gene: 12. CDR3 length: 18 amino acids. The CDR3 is CASSSPGRGGVGTDTQYF. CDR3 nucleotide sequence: TGTGCCAGCAGCTCCCCGGGGCGGGGGGGCGTAGGCACAGATACGCAGTATTTT.

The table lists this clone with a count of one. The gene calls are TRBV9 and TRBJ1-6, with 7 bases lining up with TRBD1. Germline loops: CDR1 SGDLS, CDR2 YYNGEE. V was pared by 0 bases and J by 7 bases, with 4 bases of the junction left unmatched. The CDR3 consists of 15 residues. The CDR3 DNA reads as TGTGCCAGCAGCGTAGAGGGACAGCGAAATTCACCCCTCCACTTT. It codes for CASSVEGQRNSPLHF. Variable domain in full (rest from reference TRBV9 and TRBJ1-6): DSGVTQTPKHLITATGQRVTLRCSPRSGDLSVYWYQQSLDQGLQFLIQYYNGEERAKGNILERFSAQQFPDLHSELNLSSLELGDSALYFCASSVEGQRNSPLHFGNGTRLTVT.

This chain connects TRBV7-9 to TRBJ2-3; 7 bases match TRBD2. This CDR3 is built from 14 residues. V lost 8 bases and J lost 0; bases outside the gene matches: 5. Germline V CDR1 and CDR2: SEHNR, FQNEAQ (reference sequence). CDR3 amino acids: CASQRAGSTDTQYF. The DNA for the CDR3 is TGTGCCAGCCAGCGAGCGGGGAGCACAGATACGCAGTATTTT.

The CDR3 DNA sequence: TGTGCCATCAGTGCTCCTACTAACTATGGCTACACCTTC. This encodes CAISAPTNYGYTF. This rearrangement joins TRBV10-3 to TRBJ1-2; D remains unclear. Germline V gives CDR1 ENHRY, CDR2 SYGVKD. Trimming shortened V by 4 bases and J by 0 bases, and 6 bases separated the two germline ends. This CDR3 is 13 amino acids long.